The 2 T cell receptor beta chains given below trace back to one sample, sequenced in a study of T cell responses to AZD1222 COVID-19 vaccine. Only in-frame clones appear in the TCRdb table, and some are missing; sequencing was by immunoSEQ multiplex PCR. The sample has about 90,000 clones; approximately 91% are singletons. Sequences were derived from peripheral blood, sampled on day 0 of AZD1222 vaccination. The receptors come from an adult in good health.

This sequence joins TRBV6-5 and TRBJ1-5, with TRBD1 matching 9 bases. CDR3 length equals 14 residues. The trim removed 7 bases at V and 8 bases at J, leaving 9 bases unmatched. In germline, CDR1 is MNHEY, CDR2 SVGAGI. The DNA of the CDR3 is TGTGCCAGCACCAGACAGGGGGGGAGGGAGCCCCAGCATTTT. Translating it yields CASTRQGGREPQHF.

V gene TRBV5-1 combines with J gene TRBJ2-1; 10 bases are shared with TRBD2. CDR1 SGHRS and CDR2 YFSETQ come from the germline V gene. J gave up 5 bases and V 3 bases, and 17 bases lay outside the gene matches. This CDR3 contains 19 residues. The CDR3 is CASSSWGSGRVGDDNEQFF. In DNA, the CDR3 is TGCGCCAGCAGCTCGTGGGGGAGCGGGAGGGTTGGGGATGACAATGAGCAGTTCTTC.